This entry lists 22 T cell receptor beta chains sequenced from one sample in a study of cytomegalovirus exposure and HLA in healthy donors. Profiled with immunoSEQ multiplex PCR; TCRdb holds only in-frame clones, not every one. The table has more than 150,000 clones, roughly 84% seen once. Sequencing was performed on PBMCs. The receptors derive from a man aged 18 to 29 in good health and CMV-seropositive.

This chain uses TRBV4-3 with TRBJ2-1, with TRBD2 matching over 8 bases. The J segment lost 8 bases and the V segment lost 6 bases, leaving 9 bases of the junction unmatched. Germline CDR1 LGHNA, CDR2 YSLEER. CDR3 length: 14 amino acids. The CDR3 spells CASSPGTRGDEQFF. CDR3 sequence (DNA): TGCGCCAGCAGTCCCGGGACTAGAGGGGATGAGCAGTTCTTC.

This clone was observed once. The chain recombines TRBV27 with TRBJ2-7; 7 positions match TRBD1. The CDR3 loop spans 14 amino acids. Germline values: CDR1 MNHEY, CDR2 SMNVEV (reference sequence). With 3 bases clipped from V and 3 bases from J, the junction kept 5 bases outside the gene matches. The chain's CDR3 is CASSFTGTVYEQYF. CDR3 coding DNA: TGTGCCAGCAGTTTCACCGGGACAGTCTACGAGCAGTACTTC.

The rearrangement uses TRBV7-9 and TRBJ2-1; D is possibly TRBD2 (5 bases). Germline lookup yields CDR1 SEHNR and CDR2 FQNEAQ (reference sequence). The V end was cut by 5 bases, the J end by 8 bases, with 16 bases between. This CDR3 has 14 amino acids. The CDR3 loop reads CASSTSEGWDEQFF. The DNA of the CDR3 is TGTGCCAGCAGCACCTCCGAGGGTTGGGATGAGCAGTTCTTC. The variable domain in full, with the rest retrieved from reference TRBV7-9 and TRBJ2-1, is DTGVSQNPRHKITKRGQNVTFRCDPISEHNRLYWYRQTLGQGPEFLTYFQNEAQLEKSRLLSDRFSAERPKGSFSTLEIQRTEQGDSAMYLCASSTSEGWDEQFFGPGTRLTVL.

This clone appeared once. The chain's CDR3 is CASKGHNANEKLFF. CDR3 coding DNA: TGTGCCAGCAAAGGACACAATGCTAATGAAAAACTGTTTTTT. The chain employs TRBV2 and TRBJ1-4, with D possibly being TRBD1 (5 bases). The CDR3 spans 14 residues. Per the germline V gene, CDR1 is SNHLY and CDR2 is FYNNEI. Deletions cut 7 bases from V and 3 bases from J, with 12 bases between.

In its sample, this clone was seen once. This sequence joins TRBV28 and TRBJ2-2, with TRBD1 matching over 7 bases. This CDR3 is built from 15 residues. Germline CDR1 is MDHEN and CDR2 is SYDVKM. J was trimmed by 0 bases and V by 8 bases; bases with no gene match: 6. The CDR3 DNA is TGTGCCAGCGTCACAGGGGCATCGAACACCGGGGAGCTGTTTTTT. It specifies CASVTGASNTGELFF.

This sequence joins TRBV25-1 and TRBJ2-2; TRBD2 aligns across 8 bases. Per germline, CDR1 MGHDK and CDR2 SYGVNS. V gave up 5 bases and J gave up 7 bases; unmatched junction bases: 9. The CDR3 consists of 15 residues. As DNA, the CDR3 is TGTGCCAGCAGTCCTCCGGCGGGAGGTGGCGGGGAGCTGTTTTTT. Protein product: CASSPPAGGGGELFF.

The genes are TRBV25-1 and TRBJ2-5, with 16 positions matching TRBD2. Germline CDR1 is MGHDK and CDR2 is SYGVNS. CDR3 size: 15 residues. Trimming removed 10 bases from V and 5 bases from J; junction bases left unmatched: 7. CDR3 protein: CATGTSGRAMETQYF. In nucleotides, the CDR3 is TGTGCCACCGGGACTAGCGGGAGGGCCATGGAGACCCAGTACTTC.

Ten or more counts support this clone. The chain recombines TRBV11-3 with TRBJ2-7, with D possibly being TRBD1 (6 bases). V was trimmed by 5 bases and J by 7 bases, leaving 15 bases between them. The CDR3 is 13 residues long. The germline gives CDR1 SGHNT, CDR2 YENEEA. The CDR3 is CASSQGQLSEQYF. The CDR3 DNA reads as TGTGCCAGCAGCCAAGGACAGCTTTCGGAGCAGTACTTC.

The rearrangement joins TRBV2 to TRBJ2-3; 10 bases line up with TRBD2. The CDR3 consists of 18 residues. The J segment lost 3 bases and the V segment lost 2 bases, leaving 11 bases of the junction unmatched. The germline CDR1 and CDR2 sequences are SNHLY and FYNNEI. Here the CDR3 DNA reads TGTGCCAGCAGTGAAAGGTGGGCTAGCGGGAGTGTGACAGATACGCAGTATTTT. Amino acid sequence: CASSERWASGSVTDTQYF.

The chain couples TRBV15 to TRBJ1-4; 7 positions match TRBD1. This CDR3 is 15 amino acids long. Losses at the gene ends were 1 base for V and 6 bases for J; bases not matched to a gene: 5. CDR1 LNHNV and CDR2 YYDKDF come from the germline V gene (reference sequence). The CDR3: CATSRGRGLDEKLFF. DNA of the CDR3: TGTGCCACCAGCAGAGGGAGGGGGCTGGATGAAAAACTGTTTTTT.

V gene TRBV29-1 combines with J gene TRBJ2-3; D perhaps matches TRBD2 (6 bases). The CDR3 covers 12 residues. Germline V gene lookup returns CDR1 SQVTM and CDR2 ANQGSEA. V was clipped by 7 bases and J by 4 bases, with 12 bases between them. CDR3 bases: TGCAGCGGGGAGGTCGGCGCAGATACGCAGTATTTT. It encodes CSGEVGADTQYF.

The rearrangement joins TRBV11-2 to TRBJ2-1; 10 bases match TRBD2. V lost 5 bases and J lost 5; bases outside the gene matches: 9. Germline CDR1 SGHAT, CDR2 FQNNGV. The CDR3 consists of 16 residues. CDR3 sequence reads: CASSPFPGTSDNEQFF. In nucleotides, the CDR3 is TGTGCCAGCAGCCCTTTCCCCGGGACTAGCGACAATGAGCAGTTCTTC.

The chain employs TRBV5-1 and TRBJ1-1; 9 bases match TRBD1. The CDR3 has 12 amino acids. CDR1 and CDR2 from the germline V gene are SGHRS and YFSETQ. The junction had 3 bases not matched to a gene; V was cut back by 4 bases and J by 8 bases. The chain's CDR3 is CASSHGTGEAFF. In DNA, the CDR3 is TGCGCCAGCAGCCACGGGACAGGGGAAGCTTTCTTT.

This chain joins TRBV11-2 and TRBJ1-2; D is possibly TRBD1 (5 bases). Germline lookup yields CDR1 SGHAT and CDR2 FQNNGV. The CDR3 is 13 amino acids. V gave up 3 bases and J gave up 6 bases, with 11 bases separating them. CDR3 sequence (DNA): TGTGCCAGCAGCTTTGACAGCCCTAATGGCTACACCTTC. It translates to CASSFDSPNGYTF.

The CDR3 coding sequence is TGTGCCAGCAGTCCTCCGGGACAGGGGGCGAGGCAGCCCCAGCATTTT. Translation: CASSPPGQGARQPQHF. The chain carries TRBV27 and TRBJ1-5; TRBD1 matches at 12 bases. V dropped 5 bases and J dropped 7; count of bases not matched to a gene: 9. The CDR3 sequence is 16 residues long. Germline values: CDR1 MNHEY, CDR2 SMNVEV (reference sequence).

CDR3 sequence (DNA): TGTGCCAGCCAGAAGGGAGGGGCCTACGAGCAGTACTTC. It encodes CASQKGGAYEQYF. The rearrangement joins TRBV6-5 to TRBJ2-7, with 7 bases that match TRBD2. Germline CDR1 reads MNHEY; CDR2 reads SVGAGI. There are 13 residues in the CDR3. Trimming cost V 8 bases and J 2 bases; bases outside gene matches: 6.

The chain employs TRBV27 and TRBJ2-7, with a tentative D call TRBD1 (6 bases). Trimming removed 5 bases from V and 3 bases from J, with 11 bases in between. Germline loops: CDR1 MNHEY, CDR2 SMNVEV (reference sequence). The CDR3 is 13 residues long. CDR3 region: CASSDSGVYEQYF. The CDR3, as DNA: TGTGCCAGCAGTGATTCAGGGGTCTACGAGCAGTACTTC.

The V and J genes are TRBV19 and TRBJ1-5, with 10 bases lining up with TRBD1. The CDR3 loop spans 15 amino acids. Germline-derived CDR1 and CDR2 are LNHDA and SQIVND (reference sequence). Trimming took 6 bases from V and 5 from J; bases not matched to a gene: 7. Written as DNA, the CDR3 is TGTGCCAGTAGCATCGACAGGGGGCGAGATCAGCCCCAGCATTTT. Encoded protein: CASSIDRGRDQPQHF. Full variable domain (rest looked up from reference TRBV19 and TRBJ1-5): DGGITQSPKYLFRKEGQNVTLSCEQNLNHDAMYWYRQDPGQGLRLIYYSQIVNDFQKGDIAEGYSVSREKKESFPLTVTSAQKNPTAFYLCASSIDRGRDQPQHFGDGTRLSIL.

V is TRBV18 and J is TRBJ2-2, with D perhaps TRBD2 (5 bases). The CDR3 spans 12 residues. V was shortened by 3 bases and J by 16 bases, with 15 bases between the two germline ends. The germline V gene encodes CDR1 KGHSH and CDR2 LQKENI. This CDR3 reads CASSPTGTHGFF. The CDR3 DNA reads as TGTGCCAGCTCACCCACGGGAACCCATGGGTTTTTT.

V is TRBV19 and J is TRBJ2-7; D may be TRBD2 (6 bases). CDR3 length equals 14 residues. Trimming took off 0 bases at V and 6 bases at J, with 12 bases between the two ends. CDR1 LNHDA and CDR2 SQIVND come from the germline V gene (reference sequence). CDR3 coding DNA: TGTGCCAGTAGTATAGACTTTTTCGGGGGCGAGCAGTACTTC. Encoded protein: CASSIDFFGGEQYF.

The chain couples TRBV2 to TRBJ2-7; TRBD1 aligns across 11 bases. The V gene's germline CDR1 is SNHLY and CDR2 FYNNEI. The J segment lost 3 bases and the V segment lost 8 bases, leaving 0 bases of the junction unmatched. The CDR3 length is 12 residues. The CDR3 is CASGTGGYEQYF. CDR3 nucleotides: TGTGCCAGCGGGACAGGGGGCTACGAGCAGTACTTC.

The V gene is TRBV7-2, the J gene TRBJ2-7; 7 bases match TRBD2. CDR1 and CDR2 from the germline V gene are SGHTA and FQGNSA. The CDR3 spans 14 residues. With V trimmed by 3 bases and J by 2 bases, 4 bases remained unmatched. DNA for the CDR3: TGTGCCAGCAGCTTTAGCGGGCCCCCCTACGAGCAGTACTTC. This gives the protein CASSFSGPPYEQYF.